This T cell receptor beta chain was found in a study of blood T cell repertoires in COVID-19. Study-level background: The United States, Italy and Spain supplied acute and convalescent COVID-19 samples. PBMCs, B-cell-depleted T cells, or T cells were the source of the cDNA or gDNA that made up the material.

Sequencing used immunoSEQ multiplex PCR; TCRdb keeps in-frame clones, though not all of them. The sample carries approximately 100,000 clones, about 85% recorded once. The CDR3 extends over 16 amino acids. The specimen sequenced was peripheral blood. The sequence was collected from an older man with acute or convalescent COVID-19. The V gene is TRBV21-1, the J gene TRBJ2-7; the table names TRBD2, a call not compared with the DNA. TRBV21-1 represents a pseudogene. CDR3: CASSKGTSGRVNEQYF. The CDR3 nucleotides are TGTGCCAGCAGCAAGGGGACTAGCGGGAGGGTAAACGAGCAGTACTTC.